The next 28 T cell receptor beta chains were all read from a single sample in a study of cytomegalovirus exposure and HLA in healthy donors. Amplification used 60 Vbeta primers and 13 Jbeta primers. Method: immunoSEQ multiplex PCR; TCRdb's copy keeps in-frame clones and lacks some. The data hold around 200,000 clones, with 79% observed a single time. Source material: PBMCs. Receptors originate from a woman younger than 45 in good health and CMV-seropositive.

This rearrangement joins TRBV20-1 to TRBJ2-3; D might be TRBD1 (6 bases). This CDR3 spans 11 amino acids. The V gene lost 6 bases and the J gene lost 3 bases, with 7 bases spanning the gap. CDR1 is DFQATT, CDR2 SNEGSKA, per germline (reference sequence). The CDR3 DNA follows: TGCAGTGCAACAGGGACAGATACGCAGTATTTT. This codes for CSATGTDTQYF.

This clone appeared a single time. The CDR3 reads CASSSMEGGQETQYF. CDR3 sequence (DNA): TGTGCCAGCAGCTCAATGGAAGGGGGCCAAGAGACCCAGTACTTC. The J gene is TRBJ2-5, the V gene TRBV11-2; maybe TRBD1 (6 bases). The CDR3 extends over 15 amino acids. Germline assignment: CDR1 SGHAT and CDR2 FQNNGV. Trimming removed 4 bases from V and 1 base from J, with 13 bases in between.

V gene TRBV11-2 combines with J gene TRBJ1-5, with no clear D. Trimming pared 2 bases from V and 9 bases from J, leaving 11 bases between. The CDR3 spans 13 residues. Germline-derived CDR1 and CDR2 are SGHAT and FQNNGV. The CDR3 loop is CASSLNLGAPQHF. The DNA for the CDR3 is TGTGCCAGCAGCTTAAATTTGGGAGCGCCCCAGCATTTT.

This clone was observed a handful of times. This sequence joins TRBV11-2 and TRBJ1-2, with D uncertain. The CDR3 contains 16 residues. CDR1 and CDR2 (germline): SGHAT, FQNNGV. The V end lost 4 bases, the J end lost 3 bases, and 18 bases lay between the germline ends. CDR3 residues: CASSSLRAPEYYGYTF. CDR3 bases: TGTGCCAGCAGCTCCCTGCGGGCGCCCGAATACTATGGCTACACCTTC.

V and J are TRBV10-3 and TRBJ2-2; D is unresolved. Germline V gene data show CDR1 as ENHRY and CDR2 as SYGVKD. V was trimmed by 8 bases and J by 7 bases, leaving 11 bases between them. The CDR3 covers 12 residues. The DNA for the CDR3 is TGTGCCATCCGACACCAAAGCGGGGAGCTGTTTTTT. It codes for CAIRHQSGELFF.

The chain is built from TRBV19 and TRBJ2-1; TRBD2 might be the D (6 bases). V shed 6 bases and J shed 3 bases, with 18 bases lying between them. CDR1 is LNHDA and CDR2 is SQIVND in the germline V gene (reference sequence). The CDR3 extends over 16 amino acids. Here the CDR3 reads CASSPLGSGFYNEQFF. In DNA form, the CDR3 reads TGTGCCAGTAGCCCCCTCGGGAGCGGTTTCTACAATGAGCAGTTCTTC.

The genes are TRBV2 and TRBJ2-5; possible D gene TRBD2, 5 bases. Germline lookup yields CDR1 SNHLY and CDR2 FYNNEI. V was pared by 3 bases and J by 2 bases, with 7 bases between. The CDR3 is 13 amino acids. The CDR3 here is CASSDGGQETQYF. As DNA, the CDR3 is TGTGCCAGCAGTGACGGAGGACAAGAGACCCAGTACTTC.

V gene TRBV6-6 combines with J gene TRBJ2-5; D might be TRBD1 (5 bases). Germline CDR1 and CDR2: MNHNY and SVGAGI (reference sequence). Deletions cut 4 bases from V and 5 bases from J, with 17 bases between. This CDR3 region has 15 residues. For the CDR3, the DNA is TGTGCCAGCAGTTTCCAGGGCCTATCCGGGGAGACCCAGTACTTC. Amino acid sequence: CASSFQGLSGETQYF.

The rearrangement links TRBV6-1 to TRBJ1-4; no reliable D call. Per the germline V gene, CDR1 is MNHNS and CDR2 is SASEGT. V lost 4 bases to trimming and J lost 3 bases, with 6 bases between them. CDR3 length equals 13 residues. The CDR3 DNA reads as TGTGCCAGCAGTGCCACAGCTAATGAAAAACTGTTTTTT. Translating gives CASSATANEKLFF.

The chain uses TRBV6-1 and TRBJ1-2; D is possibly TRBD1 (6 bases). The CDR3 sequence is 13 residues long. Germline assignment: CDR1 MNHNS and CDR2 SASEGT. V lost 7 bases and J lost 4, with 13 bases in between. CDR3 in amino acids: CASTRGGLYGYTF. CDR3 DNA sequence: TGTGCCAGCACACGGGGGGGGCTCTATGGCTACACCTTC.

The CDR3 DNA is TGCGCCAGCAGCCAAGAGGCAGGGCCGTGGAGCGAGCAGTACTTC. Its protein product is CASSQEAGPWSEQYF. The V gene is TRBV4-3, the J gene TRBJ2-7; the D gene is possibly TRBD1 (5 bases). CDR1 is LGHNA, CDR2 YSLEER, per germline. The CDR3 length is 15 residues. The V and J ends lost 0 bases and 6 bases respectively, with 15 bases between them.

The rearrangement uses TRBV6-6 and TRBJ2-7; tentatively, D is TRBD2 (6 bases). The CDR3 totals 14 residues. Looked up from germline, CDR1 is MNHNY and CDR2 is SVGAGI (reference sequence). Trimming removed 5 bases at V and 2 bases at J, with 13 bases between. CDR3 amino acids: CASSNGRGPYEQYF. For the CDR3, the DNA is TGTGCCAGCAGTAATGGGCGGGGACCCTACGAGCAGTACTTC.

This clone was counted a single time. The chain employs TRBV10-3 and TRBJ2-7; D remains ambiguous. This CDR3 is built from 14 residues. Germline CDR1 ENHRY, CDR2 SYGVKD. Trimming stripped 2 bases from V and 0 bases from J, with 8 bases between. The CDR3 loop is CAISERTGSYEQYF. For the CDR3, the DNA is TGTGCCATCAGTGAGAGAACTGGCTCCTACGAGCAGTACTTC.

V is TRBV4-1 and J is TRBJ1-5, with 7 bases matching TRBD1. The CDR3 loop spans 13 amino acids. V gave up 8 bases and J gave up 4 bases; unmatched junction bases: 5. Germline CDR1 and CDR2: MGHRA and YSYEKL. As DNA, the CDR3 is TGCGCCAGCGGGACAGTGCCAAATCAGCCCCAGCATTTT. Residues: CASGTVPNQPQHF.

This clone was found a few times. The V call is TRBV19, the J call TRBJ1-2, with D possibly matching TRBD1 (5 bases). This CDR3 comprises 17 residues. The germline V gene encodes CDR1 LNHDA and CDR2 SQIVND (reference sequence). Between the trimmed V and J ends, which lost 9 bases and 5 bases, there was a span of 28 bases. The CDR3 DNA reads TGTGCCAGCCAAAACGGAGGGACGGGTGGATATTTGTATGGCTACACCTTC. Protein sequence: CASQNGGTGGYLYGYTF.

This clone has a single count. At one end the junction does not follow the germline gene, possibly because of a read error. The same CDR3 is also encoded by other DNA sequences in this sample. The V and J genes are TRBV29-1 and TRBJ1-4; D may be TRBD1 (5 bases). CDR3 size: 17 residues. Germline V gives CDR1 SQVTM, CDR2 ANQGSEA. CDR3 nucleotide sequence: TGCAGCGTTGGCGGTCTCGGGGGGTTCACAACTAATGAAAAATTGTTTTTT. Translated, it gives CSVGGLGGFTTNEKLFF.

V usage is TRBV7-9 and J usage is TRBJ1-4; D not certain. V was trimmed by 5 bases and J by 0 bases, leaving 13 bases between them. CDR1 SEHNR and CDR2 FQNEAQ come from the germline V gene (reference sequence). The CDR3 consists of 16 residues. Here the CDR3 DNA reads TGTGCCAGCAGCGTATTCCGGCAGGCAACTAATGAAAAACTGTTTTTT. This gives the protein CASSVFRQATNEKLFF.

The chain recombines TRBV6-6 with TRBJ2-2, with TRBD1 as a possible D gene (7 bases). Trimming took 6 bases from V and 4 from J, leaving 15 bases between them. Germline values: CDR1 MNHNY, CDR2 SVGAGI (reference sequence). CDR3 size: 15 residues. This CDR3 reads CASRFGQGGTGELFF. The CDR3 region has the DNA TGTGCCAGCAGATTTGGGCAGGGGGGCACCGGGGAGCTGTTTTTT.

The chain couples TRBV29-1 to TRBJ1-2, with D hard to call. Trimming took 3 bases from V and 3 from J, leaving 8 bases between them. The CDR3 consists of 12 residues. Germline CDR1 SQVTM, CDR2 ANQGSEA. DNA for the CDR3: TGCAGCGTTGATATAGCGGACTATGGCTACACCTTC. Translating gives CSVDIADYGYTF. The full variable domain, its missing parts supplied by reference TRBV29-1 and TRBJ1-2, is SAVISQKPSRDICQRGTSLTIQCQVDSQVTMMFWYRQQPGQSLTLIATANQGSEATYESGFVIDKFPISRPNLTFSTLTVSNMSPEDSSIYLCSVDIADYGYTFGSGTRLTVV.

The CDR3 loop is CASSGTSGVQETQYF. The CDR3 DNA reads as TGTGCCAGCAGTGGGACTAGCGGGGTCCAAGAGACCCAGTACTTC. The V gene is TRBV2, the J gene TRBJ2-5; 12 bases align to TRBD2. Germline values: CDR1 SNHLY, CDR2 FYNNEI. The CDR3 extends over 15 amino acids. V lost 4 bases and J lost 1; bases outside the gene matches: 1.

This clone came up a few times. This chain joins TRBV4-1 and TRBJ2-7, with D perhaps TRBD1 (5 bases). Trimming took off 1 base at V and 0 bases at J, with 10 bases between the two ends. The CDR3 length is 15 residues. CDR1 and CDR2 from the germline V gene are MGHRA and YSYEKL. This CDR3 is CASSQAKGRSYEQYF. The DNA of the CDR3 is TGCGCCAGCAGCCAAGCTAAGGGGCGCTCCTACGAGCAGTACTTC.

This clone was detected once. V is TRBV7-8 and J is TRBJ1-1; TRBD1 agrees at 7 bases. This CDR3 has 14 residues. CDR1 is SGHVS and CDR2 is FQNEAQ in the germline V gene. V lost 5 bases to trimming and J lost 4 bases; unmatched junction nucleotides: 7. The CDR3, as DNA: TGTGCCAGCAGCCCCTGGACAGGAACCACTGAAGCTTTCTTT. Encoded protein: CASSPWTGTTEAFF.

The chain links TRBV7-9 to TRBJ1-1, with D tentatively TRBD1 (5 bases). Germline V gives CDR1 SEHNR, CDR2 FQNEAQ (reference sequence). The CDR3 runs 17 residues. V was pared by 4 bases and J by 5 bases, with 23 bases between. The CDR3 region is CASSSTEFRVGRTEAFF. In DNA form, the CDR3 reads TGTGCCAGCAGCTCCACCGAGTTCAGGGTGGGGAGGACTGAAGCTTTCTTT.

This chain uses TRBV5-1 with TRBJ2-7; a possible D gene is TRBD2 (5 bases). Germline-derived CDR1 and CDR2 are SGHRS and YFSETQ. Trimming pared 4 bases from V and 7 bases from J, leaving 27 bases between. The CDR3 length is 17 residues. The CDR3 here is CASSIGWGQAGGGEQYF. In nucleotides, the CDR3 is TGCGCCAGCAGCATTGGATGGGGTCAGGCGGGTGGCGGGGAGCAGTACTTC.

The chain combines TRBV5-6 with TRBJ2-7; a possible D gene is TRBD2 (6 bases). CDR1 and CDR2 (germline): SGHDT, YYEEEE. This CDR3 contains 16 residues. V shed 0 bases and J shed 3 bases, with 16 bases lying between them. CDR3 nucleotides: TGTGCCAGCAGCTTGGCCGGTACGGGAGCCATCTACGAGCAGTACTTC. Translating gives CASSLAGTGAIYEQYF.

The V and J genes are TRBV10-3 and TRBJ1-3, with 8 positions matching TRBD1. The CDR3 has 15 residues. Trimming took 0 bases from V and 3 from J; bases not matched to a gene: 1. The V gene's germline CDR1 is ENHRY and CDR2 SYGVKD. DNA of the CDR3: TGTGCCATCAGTGAGTCCGGACAGGGTGGAAACACCATATATTTT. Its translation is CAISESGQGGNTIYF.

The chain is built from TRBV7-9 and TRBJ1-2, with D possibly TRBD1 on 5 matching bases. Germline loops: CDR1 SEHNR, CDR2 FQNEAQ (reference sequence). The V end lost 2 bases, the J end lost 6 bases, and 13 bases lay between the germline ends. The CDR3 sequence is 14 residues long. The CDR3, as DNA: TGTGCCAGCAGCTTATGGACACACAAGGATGGCTACACCTTC. Residues: CASSLWTHKDGYTF. Complete variable domain (other parts from reference TRBV7-9 and TRBJ1-2): DTGVSQNPRHKITKRGQNVTFRCDPISEHNRLYWYRQTLGQGPEFLTYFQNEAQLEKSRLLSDRFSAERPKGSFSTLEIQRTEQGDSAMYLCASSLWTHKDGYTFGSGTRLTVV.

The V and J genes are TRBV9 and TRBJ1-5; a possible D gene is TRBD1 (6 bases). Trimming removed 1 base from V and 3 bases from J, with 11 bases in between. CDR3 length: 15 amino acids. CDR1 SGDLS and CDR2 YYNGEE come from the germline V gene. In nucleotides, the CDR3 is TGTGCCAGCAGCGTATCGGACAGTTCCAATCAGCCCCAGCATTTT. This gives the protein CASSVSDSSNQPQHF. The complete variable domain, with remaining parts taken from reference TRBV9 and TRBJ1-5, reads DSGVTQTPKHLITATGQRVTLRCSPRSGDLSVYWYQQSLDQGLQFLIQYYNGEERAKGNILERFSAQQFPDLHSELNLSSLELGDSALYFCASSVSDSSNQPQHFGDGTRLSIL.